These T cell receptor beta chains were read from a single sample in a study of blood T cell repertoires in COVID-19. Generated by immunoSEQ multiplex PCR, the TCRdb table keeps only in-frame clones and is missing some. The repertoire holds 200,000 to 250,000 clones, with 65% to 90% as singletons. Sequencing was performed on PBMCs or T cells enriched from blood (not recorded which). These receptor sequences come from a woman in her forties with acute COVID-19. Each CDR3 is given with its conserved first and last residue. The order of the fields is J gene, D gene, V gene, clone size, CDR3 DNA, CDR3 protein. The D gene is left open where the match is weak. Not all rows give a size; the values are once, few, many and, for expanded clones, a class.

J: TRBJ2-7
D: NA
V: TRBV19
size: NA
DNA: TGTGCCAGTCAAGGGGGATGGGATCGGGGCGAGCAGTACTTC
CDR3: CASQGGWDRGEQYF

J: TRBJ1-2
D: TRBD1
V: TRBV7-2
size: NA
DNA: TGTGCCAGCACCTCACAGGGGACCTCGAGCTATGGCTACACCTTC
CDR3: CASTSQGTSSYGYTF

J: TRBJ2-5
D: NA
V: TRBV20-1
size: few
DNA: TGCAGTGCCACGGTTGAGAAGACCCAGTACTTC
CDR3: CSATVEKTQYF

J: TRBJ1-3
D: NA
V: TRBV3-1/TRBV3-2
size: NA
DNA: TGTGCCAGCAGCCTAGCAGGAAACACCATATATTTT
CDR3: CASSLAGNTIYF

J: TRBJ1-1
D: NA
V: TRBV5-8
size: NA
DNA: TGTGCCAGCAGCCGACAGGTTGAAGCTTTCTTT
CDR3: CASSRQVEAFF

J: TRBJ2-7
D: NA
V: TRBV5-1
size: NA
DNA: TGCGCCAGCAGAGGGGGAGTGTTACCCTACGAGCAGTACTTC
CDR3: CASRGGVLPYEQYF

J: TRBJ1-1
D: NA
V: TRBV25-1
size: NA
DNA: TGTGCCAGCAGTGAATTAGGAGGGGCGAACATGAACACTGAAGCTTTCTTT
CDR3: CASSELGGANMNTEAFF

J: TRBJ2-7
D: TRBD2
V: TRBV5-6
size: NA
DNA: TGTGCCAGCAGCTTCCGGACTAGCGGGAGTATCGACGAGCAGTACTTC
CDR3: CASSFRTSGSIDEQYF

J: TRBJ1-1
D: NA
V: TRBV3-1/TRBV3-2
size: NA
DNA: TGTGCCAGCAGCCGTAGGGGGATCAATGAAGCTTTCTTT
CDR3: CASSRRGINEAFF

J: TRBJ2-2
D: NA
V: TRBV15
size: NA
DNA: TGTGCCACCAGCAGCGGACAGAGGACCGGGGAGCTGTTTTTT
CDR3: CATSSGQRTGELFF

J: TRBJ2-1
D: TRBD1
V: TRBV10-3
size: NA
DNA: TGTGCCATCAGTGGGACAGGGCCCTATGAGCAGTTCTTC
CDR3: CAISGTGPYEQFF

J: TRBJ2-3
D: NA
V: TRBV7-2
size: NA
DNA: TGTGCCAGCAGCTTAAGGTCCGGGGGAACGACAGATACGCAGTATTTT
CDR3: CASSLRSGGTTDTQYF

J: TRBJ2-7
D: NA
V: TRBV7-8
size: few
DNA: TGTGCCAGCAGCTTAGCAGGGGGTGTCTCCTACGAGCAGTACTTC
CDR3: CASSLAGGVSYEQYF

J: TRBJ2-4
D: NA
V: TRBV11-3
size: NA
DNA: TGTGCCAGCAGCTTGTCTGAAAACATTCAGTACTTC
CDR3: CASSLSENIQYF

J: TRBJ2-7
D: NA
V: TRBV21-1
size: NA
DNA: TGTGCCGGCAGCAAAGATCGTCGGGTGGTCGAGCAGTACTTC
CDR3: CAGSKDRRVVEQYF

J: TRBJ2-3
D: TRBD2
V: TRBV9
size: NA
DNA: TGTGCCAGCAGCGTAGCCGGCGGGAGGGCCTCCGATACGCAGTATTTT
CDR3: CASSVAGGRASDTQYF

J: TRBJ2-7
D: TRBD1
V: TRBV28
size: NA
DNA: TGTGCCAGCAGGAGTCCCGGGACAGGGACCTACGAGCAGTACTTC
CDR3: CASRSPGTGTYEQYF

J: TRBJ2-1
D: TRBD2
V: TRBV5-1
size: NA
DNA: TGCGCCAGCAGCTTGGTTGTACCTAGCGGGAGTTCGAATGAGCAGTTCTTC
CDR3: CASSLVVPSGSSNEQFF

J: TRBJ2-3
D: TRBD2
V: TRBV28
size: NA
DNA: TGTGCCAGCAGCCGTGGACTAGCGGGAGTGGGGGAGACAGATACGCAGTATTTT
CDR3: CASSRGLAGVGETDTQYF

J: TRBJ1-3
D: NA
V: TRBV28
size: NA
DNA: TGTGCCAGCAGTTTTGGGGGGGATAGAAACACCATATATTTT
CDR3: CASSFGGDRNTIYF

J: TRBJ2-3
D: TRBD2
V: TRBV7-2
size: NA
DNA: TGTGCCAGCAGCTTTCAGCGGGAGGGCCTTAGAGATACGCAGTATTTT
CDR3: CASSFQREGLRDTQYF

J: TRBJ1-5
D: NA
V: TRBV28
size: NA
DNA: TGTGCCAGCAGTCCGATTAGGACAGAACCGAATCAGCCCCAGCATTTT
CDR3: CASSPIRTEPNQPQHF

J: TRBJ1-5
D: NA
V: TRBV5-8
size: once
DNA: TGTGCCAGCAGCGGAGCGGGAGATAATCAGCCCCAGCATTTT
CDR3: CASSGAGDNQPQHF

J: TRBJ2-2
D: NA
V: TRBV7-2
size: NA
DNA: TGTGCCAGCAGCCCGGAGAGTTGGGGCGGCACCGGGGAGCTGTTTTTT
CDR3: CASSPESWGGTGELFF

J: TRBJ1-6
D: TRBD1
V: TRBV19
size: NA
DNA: TGTGCCAGTAGGCAGGGGGCAACAGGGGTGTTCTCCTCACCCCTCCACTTT
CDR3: CASRQGATGVFSSPLHF

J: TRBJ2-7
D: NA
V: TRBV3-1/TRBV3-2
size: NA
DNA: TGTGCCAGCAGCCATGGGTCAGGTCTCGAGCAGTACTTC
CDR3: CASSHGSGLEQYF